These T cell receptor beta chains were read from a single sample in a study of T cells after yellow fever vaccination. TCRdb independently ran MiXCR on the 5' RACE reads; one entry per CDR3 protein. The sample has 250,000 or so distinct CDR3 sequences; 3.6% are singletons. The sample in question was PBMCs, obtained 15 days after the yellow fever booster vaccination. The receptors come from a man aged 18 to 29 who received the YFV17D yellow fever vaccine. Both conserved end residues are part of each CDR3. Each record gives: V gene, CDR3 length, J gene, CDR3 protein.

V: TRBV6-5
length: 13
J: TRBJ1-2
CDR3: CASRRPKAYGYTF

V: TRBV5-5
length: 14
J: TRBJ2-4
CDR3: CASSSTTGGNIQYF

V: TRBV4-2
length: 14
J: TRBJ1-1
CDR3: CASSQDLLTARAFF

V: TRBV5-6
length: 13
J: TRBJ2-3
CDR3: CASSFPGGDTQYF

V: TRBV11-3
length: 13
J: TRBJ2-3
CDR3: CASSPGSADTQYF

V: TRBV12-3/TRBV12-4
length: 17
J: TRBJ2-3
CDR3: CASSLGLAGGSTDTQYF

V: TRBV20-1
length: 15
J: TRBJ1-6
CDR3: CSAREPVNYNSPLHF

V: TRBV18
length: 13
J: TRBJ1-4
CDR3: CASSPGQDEKLFF

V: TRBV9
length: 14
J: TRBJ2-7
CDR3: CASSVAGVGYEQYF

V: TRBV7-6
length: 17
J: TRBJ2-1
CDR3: CASSISLAGGGSDEQFF

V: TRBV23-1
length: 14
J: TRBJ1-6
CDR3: CASTPTGGNSPLHF

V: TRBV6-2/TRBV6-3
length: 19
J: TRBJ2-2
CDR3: CASSYSLTRVTANTGELFF

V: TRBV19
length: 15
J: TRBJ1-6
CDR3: CASTLSWRMGSPLHF

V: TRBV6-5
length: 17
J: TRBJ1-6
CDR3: CASSYSTGVSGNSPLHF

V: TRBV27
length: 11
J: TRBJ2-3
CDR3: CASSNTDTQYF

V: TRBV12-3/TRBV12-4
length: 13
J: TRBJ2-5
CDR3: CASSPAGTETQYF

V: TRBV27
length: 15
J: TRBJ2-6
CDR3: CASRLSDSGANVLTF

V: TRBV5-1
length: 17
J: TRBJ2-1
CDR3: CASSSLPTSGAYAEQFF

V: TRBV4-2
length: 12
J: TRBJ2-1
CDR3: CASSQDWNEQFF

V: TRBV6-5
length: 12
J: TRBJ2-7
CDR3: CASSYSDSEQYF

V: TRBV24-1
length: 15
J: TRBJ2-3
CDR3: CATHPGQGTADTQYF

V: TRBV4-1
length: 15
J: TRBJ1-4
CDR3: CASTRFIGQTEKLFF

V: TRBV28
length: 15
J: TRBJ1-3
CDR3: CASSSFRVSGNTIYF

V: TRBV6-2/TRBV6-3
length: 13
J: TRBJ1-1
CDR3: CASTVKGRTEAFF

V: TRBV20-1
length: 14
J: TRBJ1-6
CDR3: CSARPVDGYSPLHF

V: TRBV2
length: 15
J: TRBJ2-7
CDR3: CASSSTDLYSYEQYF

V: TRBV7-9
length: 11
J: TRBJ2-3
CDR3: CASSFEDTQYF

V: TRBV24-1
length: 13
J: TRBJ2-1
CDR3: CATSDPDINEQFF

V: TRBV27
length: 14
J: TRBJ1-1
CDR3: CASRLRQVNTEAFF

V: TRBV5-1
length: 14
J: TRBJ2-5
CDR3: CASSFGPTQETQYF

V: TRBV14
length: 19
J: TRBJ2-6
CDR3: CASSHPRSRRSSGANVLTF

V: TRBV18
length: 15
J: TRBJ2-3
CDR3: CASSPRGLNTDTQYF

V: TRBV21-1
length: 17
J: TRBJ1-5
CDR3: CASSYSRPHRSNQPQHF

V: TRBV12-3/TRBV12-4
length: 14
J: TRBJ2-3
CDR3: CASSTREIGDTQYF

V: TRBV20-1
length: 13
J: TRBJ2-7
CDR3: CSAANTISYEQYF

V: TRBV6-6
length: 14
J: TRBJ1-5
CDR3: CASIPDRGDQPQHF

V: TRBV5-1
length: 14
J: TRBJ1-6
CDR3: CASQLDAPLSPLHF

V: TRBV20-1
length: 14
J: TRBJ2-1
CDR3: CSAGPSGGADEQFF

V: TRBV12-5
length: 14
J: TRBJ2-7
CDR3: CASAIGQGVGEQYF

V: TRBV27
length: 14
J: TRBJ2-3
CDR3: CASSLWGQADTQYF

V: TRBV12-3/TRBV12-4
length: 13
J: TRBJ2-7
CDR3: CASRATESYEQYF

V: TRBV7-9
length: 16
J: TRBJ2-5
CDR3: CASSPGLAGGQETQYF

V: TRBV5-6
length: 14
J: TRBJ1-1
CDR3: CASSDGPMNTEAFF

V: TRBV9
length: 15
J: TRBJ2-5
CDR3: CASSVGLTPWETQYF

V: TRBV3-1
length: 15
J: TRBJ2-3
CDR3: CASSQDGAGVDTQYF

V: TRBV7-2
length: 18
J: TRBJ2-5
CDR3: CASTTSGWSGGRSGTQYF

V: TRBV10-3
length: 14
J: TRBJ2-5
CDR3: CAAKRGQGQETQYF

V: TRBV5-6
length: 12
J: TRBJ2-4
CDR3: CASSSTLNIQYF

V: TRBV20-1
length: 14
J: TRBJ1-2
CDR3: CSARGDRGVYGYTF

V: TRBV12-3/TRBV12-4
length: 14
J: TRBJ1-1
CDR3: CASSLASTAHAAFF

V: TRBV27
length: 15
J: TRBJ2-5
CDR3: CASSLSAQARETQYF